These 25 T cell receptor beta chains came from one sample sequenced in a study of shared clonotypes between healthy human individuals. The protocol was immunoSEQ multiplex PCR, while the TCRdb copy is restricted to in-frame clones and leaves out a portion. The sample carries 450,000 to 600,000 clones, approximately 79% recorded once. The sequencing input was PBMCs. The receptor set was obtained from a woman in her forties in good health. Some clones in this sample may be carry-over from other donors' samples.

The rearrangement joins TRBV28 to TRBJ1-1; no reliable D call. The CDR3 extends over 14 amino acids. Germline CDR1 reads MDHEN; CDR2 reads SYDVKM. Trimming removed 1 base at V and 3 bases at J, with 9 bases between. The CDR3: CASSLSRRDTEAFF. For the CDR3, the DNA is TGTGCCAGCAGTTTATCCAGGAGGGACACTGAAGCTTTCTTT.

The rearrangement uses TRBV4-3 and TRBJ1-2; unclear D gene. Germline V gene sequence: CDR1 LGHNA, CDR2 YSLEER. This CDR3 has 15 amino acids. Between the trimmed V and J ends, which lost 0 bases and 3 bases, there was a span of 11 bases. The CDR3 loop is CASSQDQVLDYGYTF. DNA for the CDR3: TGCGCCAGCAGCCAAGATCAGGTATTGGACTATGGCTACACCTTC.

The genes are TRBV30 and TRBJ1-5, with D tentatively TRBD1 (5 bases). Germline CDR1 reads GTSNPN; CDR2 reads SVGIG (reference sequence). The CDR3 has 16 amino acids. The V end was cut by 1 base, the J end by 9 bases, with 22 bases between. The CDR3 bases are TGTGCCTGGAGTGCCTGGGACTCCCGTTTATATCGGCCCCAGCATTTT. This sequence encodes CAWSAWDSRLYRPQHF.

The chain recombines TRBV6-6 with TRBJ1-1; D uncertain. The CDR3 is 13 amino acids. Trimming left V 2 bases short and J 3 bases short, with 7 bases between. The germline gives CDR1 MNHNY, CDR2 SVGAGI (reference sequence). DNA of the CDR3: TGTGCCAGCAGTTACACCCGGGACACTGAAGCTTTCTTT. As protein: CASSYTRDTEAFF.

The chain's CDR3 is CASSLSGGQLNTEAFF. CDR3 DNA: TGTGCCAGCAGCTTAAGCGGGGGACAGCTGAACACTGAAGCTTTCTTT. The V and J genes are TRBV7-3 and TRBJ1-1; 7 nucleotides agree with TRBD1. The CDR3 consists of 16 residues. V lost 1 base, J lost 0 bases, and 5 bases stayed unmatched. Germline V lookup: CDR1 SGHTA, CDR2 FQGTGA.

V is TRBV30 and J is TRBJ2-6; weak D call: TRBD2 (6 bases). V was trimmed by 7 bases and J by 4 bases, leaving 8 bases between them. CDR3 length equals 12 residues. CDR1 and CDR2 (germline): GTSNPN, SVGIG (reference sequence). DNA of the CDR3: TGTGCCTACGGAGGGGGGGCCAACGTCCTGACTTTC. It yields the protein CAYGGGANVLTF.

J is TRBJ2-3 and V is TRBV5-1, with 13 bases matching TRBD2. This CDR3 contains 16 residues. With V trimmed by 4 bases and J by 6 bases, 8 bases remained unmatched. From germline, CDR1 is SGHRS and CDR2 YFSETQ. The CDR3 spells CASSIWGTSGIDTQYF. The CDR3, as DNA: TGCGCCAGCAGCATATGGGGGACTAGCGGGATTGATACGCAGTATTTT.

The chain is built from TRBV2 and TRBJ1-5, with unresolved D. Per germline, CDR1 SNHLY and CDR2 FYNNEI. V lost 3 bases to trimming and J lost 6 bases, with 12 bases between them. CDR3 length: 14 amino acids. CDR3 in DNA: TGTGCCAGCAGTGAGCGGGGTGGAGGTCAGCCCCAGCATTTT. This codes for CASSERGGGQPQHF.

This chain joins TRBV28 and TRBJ2-3; tentative D call: TRBD1 (6 bases). CDR1 is MDHEN and CDR2 is SYDVKM in the germline V gene. V gave up 5 bases and J gave up 0 bases, with 15 bases separating them. The CDR3 sequence is 16 residues long. The CDR3 sequence: CASSPGTQTSTDTQYF. CDR3 nucleotide sequence: TGTGCCAGCAGTCCCGGGACACAAACTAGCACAGATACGCAGTATTTT.

J is TRBJ1-2 and V is TRBV6-5; tentative D call: TRBD1 (5 bases). The germline V gene has CDR1 MNHEY and CDR2 SVGAGI. The V gene lost 4 bases and the J gene lost 8 bases, with 14 bases spanning the gap. The CDR3 is 13 amino acids. The CDR3 loop reads CASSSRVRDGYTF. CDR3 in DNA: TGTGCCAGCAGTTCCAGGGTCCGTGACGGCTACACCTTC.

This clone has more than one count but fewer than ten. This CDR3 is also generated by other DNA sequences in the sample. CDR3 sequence reads: CAWSRQNTEAFF. In DNA, the CDR3 is TGTGCCTGGAGCCGGCAGAACACTGAAGCTTTCTTT. V is TRBV30 and J is TRBJ1-1; D is uncertain. Germline V gives CDR1 GTSNPN, CDR2 SVGIG (reference sequence). The CDR3 extends over 12 amino acids. With 3 bases removed from V and 1 base from J, the gap between germline ends came to 6 bases.

The CDR3 sequence is CASSLWPGFYTF. The CDR3 coding sequence is TGTGCCAGCAGCCTCTGGCCGGGCTTCTACACCTTC. This sequence joins TRBV7-2 and TRBJ1-2; D is unresolved. Germline V CDR1 and CDR2: SGHTA, FQGNSA. The CDR3 covers 12 residues. V lost 5 bases and J lost 10, with 14 bases in between.

This clone was counted a single time. The chain has TRBV18 and TRBJ2-7; either TRBD1 or TRBD2 may supply D (5 bases each). The CDR3 runs to 17 residues. Germline V CDR1 and CDR2: KGHSH, LQKENI. V was cut by 0 bases and J by 0 bases, with 15 bases left in between. CDR3 bases: TGTGCCAGCTCACCACCGTGGGGGACGGAGAGCTCCTACGAGCAGTACTTC. Encoded protein: CASSPPWGTESSYEQYF.

The rearrangement joins TRBV7-2 to TRBJ1-2; D is undetermined. Germline V gene data show CDR1 as SGHTA and CDR2 as FQGNSA. Trimming pared 1 base from V and 2 bases from J, leaving 11 bases between. This CDR3 spans 15 amino acids. CDR3 residues: CASSLGSGSNYGYTF. The CDR3 region has the DNA TGTGCCAGCAGCTTAGGTTCGGGGTCCAACTATGGCTACACCTTC.

The chain is built from TRBV5-6 and TRBJ2-7, with 9 nucleotides matching TRBD2. The V and J ends lost 0 bases and 5 bases, in that order; junction bases with no gene match: 9. The CDR3 runs 16 residues. Germline values: CDR1 SGHDT, CDR2 YYEEEE. CDR3 in DNA: TGTGCCAGCAGCTTGGCCAGGCGCCTAGCGGGAAACGAGCAGTACTTC. This translates into CASSLARRLAGNEQYF. The full variable domain, with the rest looked up from reference TRBV5-6 and TRBJ2-7, is DAGVTQSPTHLIKTRGQQVTLRCSPKSGHDTVSWYQQALGQGPQFIFQYYEEEERQRGNFPDRFSGHQFPNYSSELNVNALLLGDSALYLCASSLARRLAGNEQYFGPGTRLTVT.

The chain links TRBV11-2 to TRBJ2-3; TRBD2 matches at 13 bases. Germline trimming cut 10 bases from V and 0 bases from J; bases unmatched to any gene: 13. The CDR3 totals 18 residues. In germline, CDR1 is SGHAT, CDR2 FQNNGV. Written as DNA, the CDR3 is TGTGCCACCCGGGGAACTAGCGGGAGGGAAATTAGCACAGATACGCAGTATTTT. Its protein product is CATRGTSGREISTDTQYF. Together with reference TRBV11-2 and TRBJ2-3, the CDR3 gives the full variable domain: EAGVAQSPRYKIIEKRQSVAFWCNPISGHATLYWYQQILGQGPKLLIQFQNNGVVDDSQLPKDRFSAERLKGVDSTLKIQPAKLEDSAVYLCATRGTSGREISTDTQYFGPGTRLTVL.

This clone has only one observation. V gene TRBV7-2 combines with J gene TRBJ2-2; 7 positions match TRBD2. The ends lost 5 bases at V and 7 bases at J; junction bases unmatched: 7. CDR1 is SGHTA and CDR2 is FQGNSA in the germline V gene. There are 14 residues in the CDR3. The CDR3 reads CASSLAGVGGELFF. In DNA, the CDR3 is TGTGCCAGCAGCCTGGCGGGAGTGGGCGGGGAGCTGTTTTTT.

V usage is TRBV4-2 and J usage is TRBJ1-1, with D possibly TRBD1 on 6 matching bases. V was clipped by 3 bases and J by 3 bases, with 14 bases between them. This CDR3 is built from 15 residues. From germline, CDR1 is LGHNA and CDR2 YNFKEQ. The CDR3 DNA reads TGTGCCAGCAGCCACCCCAGGGGAAGGGACACTGAAGCTTTCTTT. It yields the protein CASSHPRGRDTEAFF.

The DNA of the CDR3 is TGTGCCAGCAGCCTACAGGGAGCTGGGGCCAACGTCCTGACTTTC. Translating gives CASSLQGAGANVLTF. This chain connects TRBV6-6 to TRBJ2-6; TRBD1 might be the D (6 bases). The germline CDR1 and CDR2 sequences are MNHNY and SVGAGI (reference sequence). There are 15 residues in the CDR3. The V end was cut by 6 bases, the J end by 2 bases, with 11 bases between.

The CDR3 DNA reads TGCGCCAGCAGCCAAGTGGCGGGCGCCTACGAGCAGTACTTC. This gives the protein CASSQVAGAYEQYF. The chain recombines TRBV4-1 with TRBJ2-7; D perhaps matches TRBD2 (5 bases). Germline V gene sequence: CDR1 MGHRA, CDR2 YSYEKL. V lost 1 base and J lost 2, with 9 bases in between. The CDR3 is 14 amino acids.

V usage is TRBV29-1 and J usage is TRBJ2-1; the match to TRBD2 covers 14 bases. Per the germline V gene, CDR1 is SQVTM and CDR2 is ANQGSEA. The CDR3 contains 16 residues. J lost 10 bases, V lost 0 bases, and 8 bases had no gene match. DNA for the CDR3: TGCAGCGTTGAAGACCCTCGGACTAGCGGGAGGACCGAGCAGTTCTTC. Translating gives CSVEDPRTSGRTEQFF.

This clone was recorded once. The V and J genes are TRBV28 and TRBJ2-7; D perhaps matches TRBD2 (6 bases). This CDR3 comprises 15 residues. V dropped 4 bases and J dropped 0 bases, with 13 bases sitting between them. The germline CDR1 and CDR2 sequences are MDHEN and SYDVKM. The CDR3 reads CASSSSPGDSYEQYF. The DNA for the CDR3 is TGTGCCAGCAGTTCCAGCCCGGGGGACTCCTACGAGCAGTACTTC.

Ten or more counts support this clone. The same CDR3 is also encoded by other DNA sequences in this sample. The J gene is TRBJ2-7, the V gene TRBV28, with D hard to call. V dropped 3 bases and J dropped 3 bases, with 3 bases sitting between them. The CDR3 is made up of 11 amino acids. Germline CDR1 reads MDHEN; CDR2 reads SYDVKM. This CDR3 is CASSFFYEQYF. The CDR3 DNA reads as TGTGCCAGCAGTTTTTTCTACGAGCAGTACTTC.

The rearrangement uses TRBV25-1 and TRBJ1-3; no reliable D call. Trimming removed 6 bases at V and 3 bases at J, with 12 bases between. CDR1 and CDR2 (germline): MGHDK, SYGVNS. This CDR3 has 14 amino acids. The CDR3 region is CASSRSGGGNTIYF. The CDR3 DNA reads TGTGCCAGCAGCCGGTCGGGAGGTGGAAACACCATATATTTT. The full variable domain, with the rest looked up from reference TRBV25-1 and TRBJ1-3, is EADIYQTPRYLVIGTGKKITLECSQTMGHDKMYWYQQDPGMELHLIHYSYGVNSTEKGDLSSESTVSRIRTEHFPLTLESARPSHTSQYLCASSRSGGGNTIYFGEGSWLTVV.

The genes are TRBV4-1 and TRBJ2-5, with D uncertain. V was trimmed by 1 base and J by 4 bases, leaving 22 bases between them. From germline, CDR1 is MGHRA and CDR2 YSYEKL. CDR3 length equals 18 residues. CDR3 coding DNA: TGCGCCAGCAGCCAAGGGGTTTTAATAACAGCTCGAAGAGAGACCCAGTACTTC. As protein: CASSQGVLITARRETQYF.